These 9 T cell receptor beta chains share one sample of origin, sequenced in a study of human T cells and chemical hapten exposure. Time point here: patch test 2, 6 weeks after DPC sensitization. Treatment meaning: therapeutic diphenylcyclopropenone sensitization with weekly scalp DPC. TCRdb used MiXCR to reprocess the RACE reads, holding one entry per CDR3 protein. The sample has about 54,000 distinct CDR3 sequences; about a tenth are singletons. Sequences were derived from whole blood, sampled in connection with sensitization to the hapten diphenylcyclopropenone (DPC). Every receptor here comes from a woman aged 45-59 years with alopecia areata. Some clones in this sample may be carry-over from other donors' samples.

Many counts were recorded for this clonotype. The chain is built from TRBV5-6 and TRBJ2-3; D is undetermined. Looked up from germline, CDR1 is SGHDT and CDR2 is YYEEEE. Trimming took 6 bases from V and 0 from J, leaving 11 bases between them. The CDR3 is 14 amino acids. The CDR3 coding sequence is TGTGCCAGCACCCAGCGTGCTAGCACAGATACGCAGTATTTT. This translates into CASTQRASTDTQYF.

There are many counts of this clonotype. The rearrangement links TRBV4-3 to TRBJ1-2, with D possibly matching TRBD1 (5 bases). CDR1 is LGHNA and CDR2 is YSLEER in the germline V gene. This CDR3 has 17 residues. V dropped 2 bases and J dropped 8 bases, with 24 bases sitting between them. Written as DNA, the CDR3 is TGCGCCAGCAGCCAACAACCGCCCTTTCTTTGGCGGGGGGGCTACACCTTC. This translates into CASSQQPPFLWRGGYTF.

The chain is built from TRBV6-6 and TRBJ2-1; D call uncertain. V lost 0 bases and J 7 bases, leaving 10 bases between the germline ends. Germline lookup yields CDR1 MNHNY and CDR2 SVGAGI (reference sequence). CDR3 length equals 14 residues. Written as DNA, the CDR3 is TGTGCCAGCAGTTACTCACCCTTAGGGAATGAGCAGTTCTTC. It is translated as CASSYSPLGNEQFF.

This clonotype showed up just a few times. CDR3 DNA: TGTGCCAGCAGTTACGGGCAGAATAGCAATCAGCCCCAGCATTTT. As protein: CASSYGQNSNQPQHF. This sequence joins TRBV6-2 or TRBV6-3 and TRBJ1-5; no reliable D call. Trimming stripped 2 bases from V and 0 bases from J, with 8 bases between. There are 15 residues in the CDR3. Per the germline V gene, CDR1 is MNHEY and CDR2 is SVGEGT.

This clonotype showed up many times. J is TRBJ2-1 and V is TRBV18; D is perhaps TRBD1 (5 bases). The CDR3 covers 13 residues. Trimming took 6 bases from V and 12 from J, leaving 18 bases between them. Germline V gene lookup returns CDR1 KGHSH and CDR2 LQKENI. CDR3 bases: TGTGCCAGCTCCCTGGACCAAGGGGATGGGCAGTTCTTC. Its translation: CASSLDQGDGQFF.

This clonotype was seen a few times. This chain uses TRBV9 with TRBJ2-7, with TRBD2 identical over 13 bases. Germline V lookup: CDR1 SGDLS, CDR2 YYNGEE. The V gene end was trimmed by 4 bases and the J gene end by 5 bases; junction bases not matched to a gene: 6. The CDR3 is made up of 15 amino acids. The CDR3 sequence is CASSPGLAGSHEQYF. The CDR3 DNA follows: TGTGCCAGCAGCCCGGGACTAGCGGGAAGCCACGAGCAGTACTTC.

This clonotype was counted ten times or more. CDR3 in amino acids: CASSYSSSLTVNTEAFF. The CDR3 DNA reads as TGTGCCAGCAGTTACTCGAGTTCCCTTACGGTGAACACTGAAGCTTTCTTT. V usage is TRBV6-5 and J usage is TRBJ1-1; unclear D gene. The CDR3 is made up of 17 amino acids. Germline V gene sequence: CDR1 MNHEY, CDR2 SVGAGI. V gave up 0 bases and J gave up 0 bases, with 14 bases separating them.

This clonotype has a count of ten or more. The rearrangement joins TRBV7-2 to TRBJ2-3; D assignment may be TRBD1 or TRBD2 (5 bases each). V gave up 6 bases and J gave up 4 bases, with 23 bases separating them. The CDR3 is 17 amino acids. Germline V gene lookup returns CDR1 SGHTA and CDR2 FQGNSA. The CDR3: CASRYAPRGVGADTQYF. The CDR3 DNA sequence: TGTGCCAGCAGATACGCCCCGAGGGGCGTAGGTGCAGATACGCAGTATTTT.

This clonotype has ten or more counts. The chain uses TRBV7-8 and TRBJ1-5; D not resolved. From germline, CDR1 is SGHVS and CDR2 FQNEAQ. The CDR3 is 14 residues long. V dropped 3 bases and J dropped 0 bases, with 6 bases sitting between them. The CDR3 loop is CASSLGYSNQPQHF. In DNA, the CDR3 is TGTGCCAGCAGCTTGGGTTATAGCAATCAGCCCCAGCATTTT.